A selection of T cell receptor beta chains follows, all from one sample in a study of regulatory T cells in long-lasting Graves disease. TCRdb re-called the multiplex PCR reads with MiXCR, one entry per CDR3 protein. The data show roughly 560,000 distinct CDR3 sequences, around 15% seen once. Another study also made use of these data, one on T cells in Graves' hyperthyroidism and ophthalmopathy.

The sample in question was peripheral blood mononuclear cells (PBMCs), obtained at new diagnosis, from a patient treated with antithyroid drugs. These TCRs come from a woman in her forties or fifties with Graves disease. CDR3s include the opening cysteine and the closing phenylalanine or tryptophan. Each record gives: clone size, J gene, V gene, D gene, CDR3 DNA, CDR3 protein. The D gene is left open where the match is weak. Clone size is stated in some rows and not others, as once, few, many or a class when expanded.

clone_size: -
j_call: TRBJ1-2
v_call: TRBV7-9
d_call: -
cdr3_nt: -
cdr3_aa: CASSLADITTMATPSVRVDGYTF

clone_size: few
j_call: TRBJ1-5
v_call: TRBV6-1
d_call: TRBD1
cdr3_nt: TGTGCCAGCGGACAGGGAAGATTGGGCAATCAGCCCCAGCATTTT
cdr3_aa: CASGQGRLGNQPQHF

clone_size: few
j_call: TRBJ2-2
v_call: TRBV27
d_call: -
cdr3_nt: TGTGCCAGCAGTTTAACCCCGACAGGCCCGAACACCGGGGAGCTGTTTTTT
cdr3_aa: CASSLTPTGPNTGELFF

clone_size: few
j_call: TRBJ1-1
v_call: TRBV6-1
d_call: -
cdr3_nt: TGTGCCAGCAGTCCCTCTATCGAAGCTTTCTTT
cdr3_aa: CASSPSIEAFF

clone_size: many
j_call: TRBJ1-1
v_call: TRBV12-5
d_call: -
cdr3_nt: TGTGCTAGTGGTTATAACAGAGACACTGAAGCTTTCTTT
cdr3_aa: CASGYNRDTEAFF

clone_size: many
j_call: TRBJ1-2
v_call: TRBV6-2/TRBV6-3
d_call: -
cdr3_nt: TGTGCCAGCAGTGAAAAGTTGACCTACCCCTTC
cdr3_aa: CASSEKLTYPF

clone_size: -
j_call: TRBJ2-7
v_call: TRBV7-8
d_call: -
cdr3_nt: TGTGCCAGCAGCTTCGGACAGAATAACAACGAGCAGTACTTC
cdr3_aa: CASSFGQNNNEQYF

clone_size: few
j_call: TRBJ1-1
v_call: TRBV19
d_call: -
cdr3_nt: TGTGCCACAAATGGGGCCGCTGAAGCTTTCTTT
cdr3_aa: CATNGAAEAFF

clone_size: many
j_call: TRBJ1-5
v_call: TRBV12-3/TRBV12-4
d_call: TRBD1
cdr3_nt: TGTGCCAGCAGTACGACAGGGCCCGGGCAGCCCCAGCATTTT
cdr3_aa: CASSTTGPGQPQHF

clone_size: many
j_call: TRBJ2-1
v_call: TRBV18
d_call: -
cdr3_nt: TGTGCCAGCTCACCGGGGGCTTCCGGGGCCGGTGAGCAGTTCTTC
cdr3_aa: CASSPGASGAGEQFF

clone_size: -
j_call: TRBJ1-2
v_call: TRBV4-1
d_call: -
cdr3_nt: TGCGCCAGCAGCCACGTTGTATCAGGTGTTTATGGCTACACCTTC
cdr3_aa: CASSHVVSGVYGYTF

clone_size: many
j_call: TRBJ2-5
v_call: TRBV7-2
d_call: -
cdr3_nt: TGTGCCAGCAGCAAAGGGCAGCGAGAGACCCAGTACTTC
cdr3_aa: CASSKGQRETQYF

clone_size: -
j_call: TRBJ1-5
v_call: TRBV12-3/TRBV12-4
d_call: -
cdr3_nt: TGTGCCAGCAGTCACGGGGGGGAAAACCAGCCCCAGCATTTT
cdr3_aa: CASSHGGENQPQHF

clone_size: many
j_call: TRBJ2-1
v_call: TRBV3-1
d_call: -
cdr3_nt: TGTGCCAGCAGCCAAGGGAGGGGCTCCTACAATGAGCAGTTCTTC
cdr3_aa: CASSQGRGSYNEQFF

clone_size: few
j_call: TRBJ1-1
v_call: TRBV7-9
d_call: -
cdr3_nt: TGTGCCAGCAGCTTAGCTTTATCCACTGAAGCTTTCTTT
cdr3_aa: CASSLALSTEAFF

clone_size: -
j_call: TRBJ2-2
v_call: TRBV19
d_call: TRBD1
cdr3_nt: TGTGCCAGCACCCGCCGGACAGGGATTGATCCCGGGGAGCTGTTTTTT
cdr3_aa: CASTRRTGIDPGELFF

clone_size: many
j_call: TRBJ2-3
v_call: TRBV5-1
d_call: TRBD2
cdr3_nt: TGCGCCAGCTATCTAGCGGGGTACACAGATACGCAGTATTTT
cdr3_aa: CASYLAGYTDTQYF

clone_size: many
j_call: TRBJ1-2
v_call: TRBV7-2
d_call: -
cdr3_nt: TGTGCCAGCAGCTTAGAGGCCCAACATGGCTACACCTTC
cdr3_aa: CASSLEAQHGYTF